The clone carrying this TCR beta chain was seen only a few times. Antigen specificity is unknown. Generation of TCR beta libraries employed quantitative 5'-RACE incorporating molecular barcodes. TCRdb passed the 5' RACE reads through MiXCR, listing each CDR3 protein once. This sample has approximately 300,000 distinct CDR3 sequences, with about a fifth found just once. The data derive from a study of CD8 T cells in ankylosing spondylitis. Regarding the study as a whole: The clones that were linked to disease were reported to be significantly enriched in matched synovial fluid samples from ankylosing spondylitis patients. A TCR beta motif made of about eight highly homologous variants seemed typical of ankylosing spondylitis blood. Disease-linked clones were CD8+ and relatively rare in peripheral blood.

Trimming shortened V by 3 bases and J by 6 bases, and 16 bases separated the two germline ends. CDR1 and CDR2 (germline): SEHNR, FQNEAQ (reference sequence). The CDR3 has 15 amino acids. Sequencing was carried out using blood, either unsorted or a sorted T cell fraction (not recorded which). This sequence was found in a female donor with ankylosing spondylitis or in good health (not recorded which). The rearrangement joins TRBV7-9 to TRBJ2-3; maybe TRBD2 (6 bases). CDR3 coding DNA: TGTGCCAGCAGCTTTTCGAGCGGGCCCCGGGATACGCAGTATTTT. As protein: CASSFSSGPRDTQYF.